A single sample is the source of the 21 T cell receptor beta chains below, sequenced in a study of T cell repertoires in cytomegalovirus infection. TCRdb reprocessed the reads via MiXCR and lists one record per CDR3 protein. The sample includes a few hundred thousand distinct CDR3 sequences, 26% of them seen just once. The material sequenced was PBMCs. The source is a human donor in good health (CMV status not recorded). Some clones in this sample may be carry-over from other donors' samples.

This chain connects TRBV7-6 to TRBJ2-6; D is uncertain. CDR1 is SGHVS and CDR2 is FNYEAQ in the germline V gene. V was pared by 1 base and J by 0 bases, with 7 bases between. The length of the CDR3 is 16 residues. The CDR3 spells CASSLVPSSGANVLTF. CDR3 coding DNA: TGTGCCAGCAGCTTAGTCCCAAGCTCTGGGGCCAACGTCCTGACTTTC.

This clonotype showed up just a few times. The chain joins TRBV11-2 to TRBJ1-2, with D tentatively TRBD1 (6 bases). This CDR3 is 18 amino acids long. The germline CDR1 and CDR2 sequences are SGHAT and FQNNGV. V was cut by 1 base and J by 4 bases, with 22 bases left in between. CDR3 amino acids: CASSLGGSGGAGVYGYTF. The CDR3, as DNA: TGTGCCAGCAGCTTAGGCGGTAGCGGGGGCGCAGGTGTCTATGGCTACACCTTC.

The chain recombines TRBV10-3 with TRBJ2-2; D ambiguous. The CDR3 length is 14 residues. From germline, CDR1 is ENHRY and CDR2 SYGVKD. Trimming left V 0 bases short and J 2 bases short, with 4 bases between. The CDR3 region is CAISESTNTGELFF. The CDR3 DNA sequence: TGTGCCATCAGTGAGTCAACAAACACCGGGGAGCTGTTTTTT.

This CDR3 is CASSTGSAWNEQYF. The CDR3, as DNA: TGTGCCAGCAGCACCGGGTCCGCCTGGAACGAGCAGTACTTC. The rearrangement joins TRBV5-4 to TRBJ2-7, with D unclear. Germline lookup yields CDR1 SGHNT and CDR2 YYREEE (reference sequence). V was shortened by 4 bases and J by 5 bases, with 16 bases between the two germline ends. The CDR3 extends over 14 amino acids.

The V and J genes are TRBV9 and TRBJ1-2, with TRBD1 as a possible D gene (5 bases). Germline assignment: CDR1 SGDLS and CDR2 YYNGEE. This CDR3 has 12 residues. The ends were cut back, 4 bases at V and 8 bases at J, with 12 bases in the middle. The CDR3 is CASSSGTGGYTF. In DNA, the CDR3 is TGTGCCAGCAGCTCGGGGACTGGGGGCTACACCTTC.

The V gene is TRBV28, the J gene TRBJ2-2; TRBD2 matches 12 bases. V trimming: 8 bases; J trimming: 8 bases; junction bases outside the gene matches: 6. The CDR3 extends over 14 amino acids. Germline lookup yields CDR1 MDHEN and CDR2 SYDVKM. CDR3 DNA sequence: TGTGCCAGCGGGCGACTAGCGGGAGAGGGGGAGCTGTTTTTT. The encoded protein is CASGRLAGEGELFF. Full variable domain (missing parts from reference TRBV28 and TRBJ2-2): DVKVTQSSRYLVKRTGEKVFLECVQDMDHENMFWYRQDPGLGLRLIYFSYDVKMKEKGDIPEGYSVSREKKERFSLILESASTNQTSMYLCASGRLAGEGELFFGEGSRLTVL.

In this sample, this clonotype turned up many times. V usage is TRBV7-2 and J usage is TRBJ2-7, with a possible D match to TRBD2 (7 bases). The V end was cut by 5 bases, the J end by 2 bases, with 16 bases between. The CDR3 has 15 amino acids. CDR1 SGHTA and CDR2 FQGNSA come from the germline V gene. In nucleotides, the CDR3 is TGTGCCAGCAGCGCGGGGGCTTTAGGGGCCTACGAGCAGTACTTC. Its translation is CASSAGALGAYEQYF.

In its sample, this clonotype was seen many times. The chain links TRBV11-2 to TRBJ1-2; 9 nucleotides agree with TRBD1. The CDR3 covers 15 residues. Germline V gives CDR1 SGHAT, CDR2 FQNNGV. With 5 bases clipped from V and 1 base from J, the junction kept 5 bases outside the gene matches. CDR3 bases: TGTGCCAGCAGCCCCGGGACAGGGAATAACTATGGCTACACCTTC. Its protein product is CASSPGTGNNYGYTF.

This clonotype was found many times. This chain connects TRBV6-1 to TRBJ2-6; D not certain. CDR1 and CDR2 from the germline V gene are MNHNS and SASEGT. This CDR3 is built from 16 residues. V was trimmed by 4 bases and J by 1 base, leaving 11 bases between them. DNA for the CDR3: TGTGCCAGCAGTGGACCCTTACCGTCTGGGGCCAACGTCCTGACTTTC. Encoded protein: CASSGPLPSGANVLTF.

CDR3 residues: CASSPLGAEKLFF. The DNA for the CDR3 is TGTGCCAGTAGTCCTTTGGGGGCGGAAAAACTGTTTTTT. The rearrangement uses TRBV19 and TRBJ1-4; D might be TRBD1 (6 bases). The length of the CDR3 is 13 residues. Germline CDR1 and CDR2: LNHDA and SQIVND (reference sequence). Trimming removed 5 bases at V and 8 bases at J, with 12 bases between.

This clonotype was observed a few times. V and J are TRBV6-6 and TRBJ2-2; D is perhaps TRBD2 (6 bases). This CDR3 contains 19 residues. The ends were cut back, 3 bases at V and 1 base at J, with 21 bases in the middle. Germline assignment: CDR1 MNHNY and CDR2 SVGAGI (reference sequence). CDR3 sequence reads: CASSYLSAGPVLNTGELFF. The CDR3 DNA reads TGTGCCAGCAGTTATCTCTCGGCGGGACCCGTTCTGAACACCGGGGAGCTGTTTTTT.

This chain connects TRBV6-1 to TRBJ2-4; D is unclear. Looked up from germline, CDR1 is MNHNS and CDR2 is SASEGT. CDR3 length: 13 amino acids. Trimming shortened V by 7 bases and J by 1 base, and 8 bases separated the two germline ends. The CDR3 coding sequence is TGTGCCAGCACCCAGGCGGCCAAAAACATTCAGTACTTC. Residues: CASTQAAKNIQYF.

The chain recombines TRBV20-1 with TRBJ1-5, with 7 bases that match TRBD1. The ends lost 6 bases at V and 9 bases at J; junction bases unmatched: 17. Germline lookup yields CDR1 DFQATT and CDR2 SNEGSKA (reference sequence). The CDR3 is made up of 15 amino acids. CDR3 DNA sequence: TGCAGTGCAAAGCAGGGGGGAGTTACGGAGAGGCCCCAGCATTTT. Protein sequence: CSAKQGGVTERPQHF.

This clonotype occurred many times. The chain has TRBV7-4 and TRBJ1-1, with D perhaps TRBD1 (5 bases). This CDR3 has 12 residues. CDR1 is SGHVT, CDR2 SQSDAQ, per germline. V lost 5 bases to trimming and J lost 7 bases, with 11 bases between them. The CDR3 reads CASSGDAHEAFF. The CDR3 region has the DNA TGTGCCAGCAGCGGGGACGCTCATGAAGCTTTCTTT.

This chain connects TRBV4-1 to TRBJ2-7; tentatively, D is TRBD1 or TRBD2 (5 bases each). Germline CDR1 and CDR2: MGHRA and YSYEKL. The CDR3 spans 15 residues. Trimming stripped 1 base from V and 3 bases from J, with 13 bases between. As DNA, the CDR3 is TGCGCCAGCAGCCAAGCTTTTGGGGACGACTACGAGCAGTACTTC. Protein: CASSQAFGDDYEQYF.

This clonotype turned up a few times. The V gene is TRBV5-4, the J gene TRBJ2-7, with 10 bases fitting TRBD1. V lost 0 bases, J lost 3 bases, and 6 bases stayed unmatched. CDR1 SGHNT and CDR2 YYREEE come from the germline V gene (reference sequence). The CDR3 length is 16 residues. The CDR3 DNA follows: TGTGCCAGCAGCTTGGTTCCGGGACAGGGGATCTACGAGCAGTACTTC. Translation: CASSLVPGQGIYEQYF.

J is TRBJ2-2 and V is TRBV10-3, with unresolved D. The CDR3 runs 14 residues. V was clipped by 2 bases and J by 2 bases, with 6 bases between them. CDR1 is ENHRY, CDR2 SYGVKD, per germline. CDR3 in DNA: TGTGCCATCAGTGAGATCAGAAACACCGGGGAGCTGTTTTTT. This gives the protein CAISEIRNTGELFF.

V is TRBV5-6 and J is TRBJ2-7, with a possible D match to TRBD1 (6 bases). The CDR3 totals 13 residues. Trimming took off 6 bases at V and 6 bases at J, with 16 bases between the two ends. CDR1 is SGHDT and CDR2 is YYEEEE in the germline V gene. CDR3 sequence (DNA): TGTGCCAGCACCTCGATGGGGGCGGGCGAGCAGTACTTC. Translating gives CASTSMGAGEQYF.

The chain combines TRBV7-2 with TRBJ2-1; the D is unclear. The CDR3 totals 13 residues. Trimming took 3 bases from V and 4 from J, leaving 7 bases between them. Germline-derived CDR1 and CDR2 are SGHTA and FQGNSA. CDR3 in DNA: TGTGCCAGCAGCTTTGGACCTTACAATGAGCAGTTCTTC. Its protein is CASSFGPYNEQFF.

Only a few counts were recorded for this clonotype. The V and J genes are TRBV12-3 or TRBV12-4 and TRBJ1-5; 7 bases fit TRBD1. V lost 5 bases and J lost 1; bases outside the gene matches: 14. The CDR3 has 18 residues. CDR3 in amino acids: CASSRWTGSDRSNQPQHF. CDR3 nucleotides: TGTGCCAGCAGTCGCTGGACAGGTTCGGATAGAAGCAATCAGCCCCAGCATTTT.

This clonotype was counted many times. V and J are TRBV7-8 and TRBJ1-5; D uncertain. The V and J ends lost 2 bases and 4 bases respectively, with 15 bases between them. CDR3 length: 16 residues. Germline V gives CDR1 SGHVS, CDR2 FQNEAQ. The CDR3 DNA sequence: TGTGCCAGCAGCTTATATACGAGGCAGAGGAATCAGCCCCAGCATTTT. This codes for CASSLYTRQRNQPQHF.